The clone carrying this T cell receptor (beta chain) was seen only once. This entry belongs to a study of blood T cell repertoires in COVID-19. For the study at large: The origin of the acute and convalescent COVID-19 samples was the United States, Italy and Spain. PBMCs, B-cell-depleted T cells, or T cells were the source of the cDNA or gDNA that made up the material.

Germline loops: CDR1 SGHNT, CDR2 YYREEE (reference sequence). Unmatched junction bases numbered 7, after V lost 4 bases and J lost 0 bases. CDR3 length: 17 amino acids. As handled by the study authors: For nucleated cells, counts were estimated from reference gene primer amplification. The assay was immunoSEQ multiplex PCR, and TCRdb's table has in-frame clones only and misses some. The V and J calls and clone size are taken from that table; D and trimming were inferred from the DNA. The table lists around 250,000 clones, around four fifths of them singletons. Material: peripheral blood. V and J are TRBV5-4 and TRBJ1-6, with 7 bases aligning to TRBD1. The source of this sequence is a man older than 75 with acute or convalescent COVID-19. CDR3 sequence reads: CASSSRDSSSYNSPLHF. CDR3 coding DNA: TGTGCCAGCAGCAGCCGGGACAGTAGCTCCTATAATTCACCCCTCCACTTT. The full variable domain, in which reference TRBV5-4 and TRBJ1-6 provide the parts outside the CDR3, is ETGVTQSPTHLIKTRGQQVTLRCSSQSGHNTVSWYQQALGQGPQFIFQYYREEENGRGNFPPRFSGLQFPNYSSELNVNALELDDSALYLCASSSRDSSSYNSPLHFGNGTRLTVT.